Following are 26 T cell receptor beta chains from one sample sequenced in a study of T cells in Graves' hyperthyroidism and ophthalmopathy. Regions amplified from RNA transcripts were the TCR beta CDR3 regions. First-round RT-PCR of the TCR CDR3 relied on the HTBI primer set. TCRdb re-called the multiplex PCR reads through MiXCR, storing one row per CDR3 protein. In the table there are about 640,000 distinct CDR3 sequences, roughly 20% of which are singletons. The specimen was blood. Receptors were obtained from a man younger than 45 with Graves' ophthalmopathy.

This clonotype was observed at least ten times. This sequence joins TRBV11-2 and TRBJ2-7; D assignment may be TRBD1 or TRBD2 (5 bases each). CDR1 and CDR2 from the germline V gene are SGHAT and FQNNGV. V lost 0 bases to trimming and J lost 1 base, with 10 bases between them. This CDR3 comprises 15 residues. The CDR3 bases are TGTGCCAGCAGCTTAGAACGGGACGGATCCTACGAGCAGTACTTC. As protein: CASSLERDGSYEQYF.

There are many counts of this clonotype. V and J are TRBV28 and TRBJ2-7; TRBD1 matches 9 bases. V shed 4 bases, J shed 3 bases, and the junction held 7 bases outside the gene matches. The CDR3 totals 15 residues. Germline loops: CDR1 MDHEN, CDR2 SYDVKM. The CDR3, as DNA: TGTGCCAGCAGTTCCCCCGGGACAGGGTTCTACGAGCAGTACTTC. It encodes CASSSPGTGFYEQYF.

The rearrangement joins TRBV7-9 to TRBJ2-7, with D maybe TRBD2 (6 bases). The germline CDR1 and CDR2 sequences are SEHNR and FQNEAQ (reference sequence). CDR3 length: 14 residues. V gave up 5 bases and J gave up 6 bases, with 17 bases separating them. Here the CDR3 reads CASSLGRFPPEQYF. The CDR3 DNA reads as TGTGCCAGCAGCCTAGGGAGGTTTCCCCCCGAGCAGTACTTC. Full variable domain (outside the CDR3, taken from reference TRBV7-9 and TRBJ2-7): DTGVSQNPRHKITKRGQNVTFRCDPISEHNRLYWYRQTLGQGPEFLTYFQNEAQLEKSRLLSDRFSAERPKGSFSTLEIQRTEQGDSAMYLCASSLGRFPPEQYFGPGTRLTVT.

This clonotype was counted a few times. The rearrangement uses TRBV25-1 and TRBJ1-2; 8 nucleotides line up with TRBD1. The V gene end was trimmed by 1 base and the J gene end by 7 bases; junction bases not matched to a gene: 5. The CDR3 has 14 amino acids. Germline V gives CDR1 MGHDK, CDR2 SYGVNS. The DNA of the CDR3 is TGTGCCAGCAGTGAATCACAGGGGGGAGTTGGCTACACCTTC. Translation gives CASSESQGGVGYTF.

This clonotype was counted ten times or more. The chain carries TRBV20-1 and TRBJ2-7; 9 bases align to TRBD1. The CDR3 length is 15 residues. The junction had 14 bases not matched to a gene; V was cut back by 6 bases and J by 5 bases. The germline gives CDR1 DFQATT, CDR2 SNEGSKA (reference sequence). In nucleotides, the CDR3 is TGCAGTGCAAGGGGACCGGGACAGGGAGCTAACGAGCAGTACTTC. This codes for CSARGPGQGANEQYF.

The V call is TRBV19, the J call TRBJ1-2, with TRBD1 matching 7 bases. The CDR3 extends over 17 amino acids. Germline CDR1 reads LNHDA; CDR2 reads SQIVND (reference sequence). V was pared by 7 bases and J by 5 bases, with 19 bases of the junction left unmatched. CDR3: CASKRGARTGEGYGYTF. CDR3 bases: TGTGCCAGTAAAAGAGGGGCGAGAACAGGGGAAGGTTATGGCTACACCTTC. Combining the CDR3 with reference TRBV19 and TRBJ1-2 gives the whole variable domain DGGITQSPKYLFRKEGQNVTLSCEQNLNHDAMYWYRQDPGQGLRLIYYSQIVNDFQKGDIAEGYSVSREKKESFPLTVTSAQKNPTAFYLCASKRGARTGEGYGYTFGSGTRLTVV.

The chain uses TRBV4-2 and TRBJ2-7, with D unresolved. Germline CDR1 is LGHNA and CDR2 is YNFKEQ. The CDR3 contains 13 residues. Trimming pared 0 bases from V and 2 bases from J, leaving 5 bases between. CDR3 DNA: TGTGCCAGCAGCCAAGATCACCCCTACGAGCAGTACTTC. Its protein is CASSQDHPYEQYF.

This clonotype was observed a few times. The chain carries TRBV6-1 and TRBJ2-2, with D perhaps TRBD1 or TRBD2 (5 bases each). The CDR3 extends over 12 amino acids. With 5 bases removed from V and 7 bases from J, the gap between germline ends came to 8 bases. Looked up from germline, CDR1 is MNHNS and CDR2 is SASEGT. The CDR3 DNA is TGTGCCAGCAGTCGGGACGGCGGGGAGCTGTTTTTT. Its protein product is CASSRDGGELFF.

The chain uses TRBV9 and TRBJ2-3, with TRBD2 matching 10 bases. The germline V gene has CDR1 SGDLS and CDR2 YYNGEE. V gave up 4 bases and J gave up 2 bases; unmatched junction bases: 4. CDR3 size: 15 residues. CDR3 coding DNA: TGTGCCAGCAGCCCTAGCGGGGGTCACACAGATACGCAGTATTTT. It translates to CASSPSGGHTDTQYF.

This chain uses TRBV3-1 with TRBJ2-7; weak D call: TRBD1 (5 bases). The CDR3 has 14 amino acids. Per germline, CDR1 LGHDT and CDR2 YNNKEL (reference sequence). Trimming removed 3 bases from V and 0 bases from J, with 9 bases in between. CDR3 nucleotides: TGTGCCAGCAGCCACCGGACAAGCTCCTACGAGCAGTACTTC. The encoded protein is CASSHRTSSYEQYF.

This clonotype was seen many times. CDR3 protein: CASSFGGQNNQPQHF. The CDR3 region has the DNA TGTGCCAGCAGCTTTGGGGGACAGAATAATCAGCCCCAGCATTTT. The rearrangement links TRBV11-2 to TRBJ1-5; 7 bases align to TRBD1. CDR1 and CDR2 (germline): SGHAT, FQNNGV. The V segment lost 3 bases and the J segment 4 bases; nucleotides outside the gene matches: 6. This CDR3 contains 15 residues.

This clonotype was seen a few times. This sequence joins TRBV20-1 and TRBJ2-5, with 12 bases that match TRBD2. The CDR3 is 17 residues long. The germline V gene has CDR1 DFQATT and CDR2 SNEGSKA (reference sequence). After removal of 1 base from V and 5 bases from J, the junction contained 11 bases not matched to a gene. The CDR3 here is CSARAWTSGIGAETQYF. CDR3 DNA sequence: TGCAGTGCTAGAGCTTGGACTAGCGGGATCGGGGCGGAGACCCAGTACTTC.

This chain joins TRBV19 and TRBJ1-5, with D unclear. Trimming shortened V by 1 base and J by 4 bases, and 14 bases separated the two germline ends. The CDR3 contains 16 residues. CDR1 and CDR2 from the germline V gene are LNHDA and SQIVND (reference sequence). The CDR3 nucleotides are TGTGCCAGTAGTATAGGAGCGACGAAAGGGAATCAGCCCCAGCATTTT. Translating it yields CASSIGATKGNQPQHF. The variable domain in full, with the rest retrieved from reference TRBV19 and TRBJ1-5, is DGGITQSPKYLFRKEGQNVTLSCEQNLNHDAMYWYRQDPGQGLRLIYYSQIVNDFQKGDIAEGYSVSREKKESFPLTVTSAQKNPTAFYLCASSIGATKGNQPQHFGDGTRLSIL.

In its sample, this clonotype was seen many times. The V call is TRBV20-1, the J call TRBJ1-5, with TRBD1 matching over 9 bases. CDR1 and CDR2 from the germline V gene are DFQATT and SNEGSKA (reference sequence). The CDR3 has 14 residues. The ends lost 3 bases at V and 7 bases at J; junction bases unmatched: 7. CDR3 sequence reads: CSASKDRGYQPQHF. DNA for the CDR3: TGCAGTGCTAGTAAGGACAGGGGCTACCAGCCCCAGCATTTT.

Concerning this clonotype itself: Just one base apart from a much larger clone, this may be a read error. The chain uses TRBV6-2 or TRBV6-3 and TRBJ1-4; 7 bases align to TRBD1. V dropped 6 bases and J dropped 8; count of bases not matched to a gene: 12. This CDR3 comprises 15 residues. Germline-derived CDR1 and CDR2 are MNHEY and SVGEGT. CDR3 in amino acids: CASRDGSRTGEKLFF. The CDR3 DNA follows: TGTGCCAGCAGGGATGGCTCCCGGACAGGAGAAAAACTGTTTTTT.

The CDR3 sequence is CASSRPLAGVSWGENEQFF. The CDR3 DNA sequence: TGCGCCAGCAGTCGTCCACTAGCGGGAGTCTCGTGGGGGGAGAATGAGCAGTTCTTC. This rearrangement joins TRBV10-2 to TRBJ2-1, with 11 bases lining up with TRBD2. Losses at the gene ends were 5 bases for V and 7 bases for J; bases not matched to a gene: 19. CDR3 length: 19 residues. Germline lookup yields CDR1 WSHSY and CDR2 SAAADI.

The chain joins TRBV9 to TRBJ2-5, with D perhaps TRBD1 (6 bases). Deletions cut 3 bases from V and 5 bases from J, with 17 bases between. This CDR3 has 15 amino acids. In germline, CDR1 is SGDLS, CDR2 YYNGEE. The CDR3 bases are TGTGCCAGCAGCGCTCAGGGGACGCACACCGAGACCCAGTACTTC. This gives the protein CASSAQGTHTETQYF.

This clonotype was seen more than once but under ten times. V and J are TRBV7-9 and TRBJ2-7; D is perhaps TRBD1 (5 bases). V lost 8 bases to trimming and J lost 7 bases, with 18 bases between them. The CDR3 loop spans 13 amino acids. Germline-derived CDR1 and CDR2 are SEHNR and FQNEAQ (reference sequence). CDR3 coding DNA: TGTGCCAGCTCCCGCGTAGGGGATCGGGAGCAGTACTTC. It specifies CASSRVGDREQYF.

This clonotype showed up just a few times. The V gene is TRBV7-6, the J gene TRBJ2-1, with a weak D call TRBD2 (6 bases). CDR1 and CDR2 from the germline V gene are SGHVS and FNYEAQ. The length of the CDR3 is 16 residues. Trimming took 6 bases from V and 2 from J, leaving 17 bases between them. CDR3 sequence: CASSPRTGEAYNEQFF. The CDR3, as DNA: TGTGCCAGCAGTCCACGTACGGGGGAGGCCTACAATGAGCAGTTCTTC.

V is TRBV7-9 and J is TRBJ1-1; 10 bases map to TRBD1. Trimming cost V 2 bases and J 2 bases; bases outside gene matches: 11. The CDR3 consists of 18 residues. Looked up from germline, CDR1 is SEHNR and CDR2 is FQNEAQ (reference sequence). The DNA of the CDR3 is TGTGCCAGCAGCTTATGGGGACAGGGGACGGGAGTCAACACTGAAGCTTTCTTT. Encoded protein: CASSLWGQGTGVNTEAFF.

This clonotype has ten or more counts. V is TRBV7-9 and J is TRBJ2-1; D gene ambiguous. Trimming cost V 4 bases and J 2 bases, with 3 bases left between them. CDR1 SEHNR and CDR2 FQNEAQ come from the germline V gene (reference sequence). The CDR3 covers 12 residues. CDR3 nucleotides: TGTGCCAGCAGCTCAACCTACAATGAGCAGTTCTTC. It yields the protein CASSSTYNEQFF.

This clonotype came up a few times. This chain connects TRBV2 to TRBJ2-4; TRBD1 matches at 9 bases. CDR1 and CDR2 (germline): SNHLY, FYNNEI. Trimming removed 7 bases from V and 10 bases from J; junction bases left unmatched: 5. CDR3 size: 12 residues. CDR3 nucleotides: TGTGCCAGCATGGGACAGGGAGATATTCAGTACTTC. Amino acid sequence: CASMGQGDIQYF.

This chain joins TRBV19 and TRBJ1-5; D call uncertain. Germline values: CDR1 LNHDA, CDR2 SQIVND (reference sequence). The CDR3 runs to 13 residues. Trimming took 1 base from V and 7 from J, leaving 8 bases between them. The CDR3 spells CASSIGREQPQHF. CDR3 bases: TGTGCCAGTAGTATAGGGAGGGAACAGCCCCAGCATTTT.

The sample holds a few counts of this clonotype. J is TRBJ2-1 and V is TRBV6-2 or TRBV6-3; TRBD2 agrees at 7 bases. The CDR3 is made up of 15 amino acids. Per the germline V gene, CDR1 is MNHEY and CDR2 is SVGEGT. Trimming removed 6 bases from V and 7 bases from J; junction bases left unmatched: 12. The CDR3 DNA reads TGTGCCAGCAGGAAGGGGAGGGAGACAACGAATGAGCAGTTCTTC. It encodes CASRKGRETTNEQFF.

A note on this clonotype: Being one base from a much bigger clone, this may be a read error. J is TRBJ2-1 and V is TRBV6-1; weak D call: TRBD1 (6 bases). Germline CDR1 and CDR2: MNHNS and SASEGT. This CDR3 has 15 residues. CDR3 region: CAGSEGGGRSWGQFF. In DNA, the CDR3 is TGTGCCGGCAGTGAAGGGGGTGGGAGAAGTTGGGGGCAGTTCTTC.

This clonotype was seen more than once but under ten times. The chain recombines TRBV28 with TRBJ1-4; D possibly corresponds to TRBD1 (6 bases). V lost 6 bases and J lost 5, with 16 bases in between. CDR1 is MDHEN and CDR2 is SYDVKM in the germline V gene. The CDR3 is made up of 15 amino acids. This CDR3 reads CASRSSGAGNEKLFF. CDR3 nucleotides: TGTGCCAGCAGATCTTCAGGGGCCGGAAATGAAAAACTGTTTTTT.